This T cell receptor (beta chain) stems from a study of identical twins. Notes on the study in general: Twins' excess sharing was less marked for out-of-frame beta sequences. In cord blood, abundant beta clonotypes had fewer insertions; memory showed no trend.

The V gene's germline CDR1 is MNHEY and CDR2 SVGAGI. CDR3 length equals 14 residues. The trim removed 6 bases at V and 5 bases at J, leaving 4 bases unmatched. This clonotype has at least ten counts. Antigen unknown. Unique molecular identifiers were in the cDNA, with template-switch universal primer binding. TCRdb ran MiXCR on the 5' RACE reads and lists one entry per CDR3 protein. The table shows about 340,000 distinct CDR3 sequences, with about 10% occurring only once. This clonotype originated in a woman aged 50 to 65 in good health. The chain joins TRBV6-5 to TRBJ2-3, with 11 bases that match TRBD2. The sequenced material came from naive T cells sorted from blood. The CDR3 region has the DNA TGTGCCAGCAGCTACGGACTAGCGGGAGATACGCAGTATTTT. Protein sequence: CASSYGLAGDTQYF.